These 27 T cell receptor beta chains share one sample of origin, sequenced in a study of T cells in Graves' hyperthyroidism and ophthalmopathy. The TCR beta CDR3 regions underwent amplification using RNA transcripts as the source. Using the HTBI primer set, a first-round RT-PCR was run on the TCR CDR3. MiXCR, applied by TCRdb to the multiplex PCR reads, yields one record per CDR3 protein. The table has roughly 840,000 distinct CDR3 sequences, roughly 37% seen once; the top ten hold 7.5% to 9.5%. The sample consisted of blood. Receptors were obtained from a man between 18 and 29 years old with Graves' hyperthyroidism.

This chain uses TRBV20-1 with TRBJ1-2, with TRBD1 identical over 7 bases. Trimming cost V 2 bases and J 4 bases; bases outside gene matches: 7. Per the germline V gene, CDR1 is DFQATT and CDR2 is SNEGSKA (reference sequence). This CDR3 has 14 residues. The CDR3 nucleotides read TGCAGTGCTAGACCACCTACAGGGGTCTATGGCTACACCTTC. This translates into CSARPPTGVYGYTF.

The table lists this clonotype with a count of one. The V gene is TRBV29-1, the J gene TRBJ1-1; 7 nucleotides agree with TRBD1. The germline V gene encodes CDR1 SQVTM and CDR2 ANQGSEA. V was clipped by 6 bases and J by 14 bases; unmatched bases: 6. The CDR3 is made up of 9 amino acids. The CDR3 is CSVSGTAFF. The CDR3 DNA reads as TGCAGCGTCTCCGGGACAGCCTTCTTT.

The DNA for the CDR3 is TGTGCCAGCAGCCTCGGGACTAATATTTTCGAGACCCAGTACTTC. Amino acid sequence: CASSLGTNIFETQYF. The chain has TRBV7-2 and TRBJ2-5, with 7 bases fitting TRBD2. Germline CDR1 and CDR2: SGHTA and FQGNSA. The length of the CDR3 is 15 residues. Trimming removed 5 bases from V and 5 bases from J; junction bases left unmatched: 11.

This chain joins TRBV25-1 and TRBJ1-6; 8 bases fit TRBD1. Per the germline V gene, CDR1 is MGHDK and CDR2 is SYGVNS. The trim removed 6 bases at V and 9 bases at J, leaving 7 bases unmatched. This CDR3 region has 14 residues. The DNA of the CDR3 is TGTGCCAGCAGCCTGACAGGGGATAGTTCACCCCTCCACTTT. This gives the protein CASSLTGDSSPLHF.

As for this clonotype: It is likely a read error, because the conserved phenylalanine at the end of the CDR3 is missing. The DNA is omitted, as the CDR3 cannot be located on it reliably, and the CDR3 follows TCRdb's listing. The chain combines TRBV7-9 with TRBJ1-6. Germline CDR1 reads SEHNR; CDR2 reads FQNEAQ (reference sequence). Termini included, the CDR3 measures 8 amino acids. The CDR3 is CASSVLNY.

This clonotype appeared a few times. V gene TRBV9 combines with J gene TRBJ2-5; D is possibly TRBD2 (6 bases). The length of the CDR3 is 15 residues. Trimming took 0 bases from V and 5 from J, leaving 14 bases between them. In germline, CDR1 is SGDLS, CDR2 YYNGEE. In nucleotides, the CDR3 is TGTGCCAGCAGCGTAGCTGGGGGGTTATGGGAGACCCAGTACTTC. Translated, it gives CASSVAGGLWETQYF.

The V call is TRBV28, the J call TRBJ2-5, with D unclear. CDR1 and CDR2 (germline): MDHEN, SYDVKM. V dropped 5 bases and J dropped 5 bases, with 21 bases sitting between them. This CDR3 has 16 amino acids. The CDR3 region has the DNA TGTGCCAGCAGTCCTCAGGCCTCGATTGTGGAGGAGACCCAGTACTTC. Its translation: CASSPQASIVEETQYF.

V is TRBV5-6 and J is TRBJ1-5, with D perhaps TRBD1 (6 bases). The CDR3 loop spans 14 amino acids. In germline, CDR1 is SGHDT, CDR2 YYEEEE. The V and J ends lost 0 bases and 6 bases respectively, with 10 bases between them. CDR3 coding DNA: TGTGCCAGCAGCTTGGGGGAGGGGGGTCAGCCCCAGCATTTT. Encoded protein: CASSLGEGGQPQHF.

This clonotype showed up many times. The CDR3: CASTLGYSNQPQHF. DNA of the CDR3: TGTGCCAGTACGTTGGGGTATAGCAATCAGCCCCAGCATTTT. The J gene is TRBJ1-5, the V gene TRBV19; D remains ambiguous. V lost 7 bases to trimming and J lost 0 bases, with 10 bases between them. The CDR3 extends over 14 amino acids. CDR1 and CDR2 from the germline V gene are LNHDA and SQIVND (reference sequence).

The chain joins TRBV7-8 to TRBJ2-5; TRBD2 is a possible D gene (5 bases). Trimming stripped 5 bases from V and 4 bases from J, with 17 bases between. CDR1 SGHVS and CDR2 FQNEAQ come from the germline V gene. The CDR3 consists of 15 residues. The CDR3 loop is CASSPPSGSGETQYF. DNA for the CDR3: TGTGCCAGCAGCCCCCCAAGCGGCTCCGGAGAGACCCAGTACTTC.

This clonotype has only a few counts. This chain links TRBV9 with TRBJ1-3, with D possibly TRBD1 on 5 matching bases. The germline gives CDR1 SGDLS, CDR2 YYNGEE. The V and J ends lost 4 bases and 0 bases respectively, with 17 bases between them. This CDR3 region has 17 residues. CDR3 sequence reads: CASSSQTAGNSGNTIYF. In nucleotides, the CDR3 is TGTGCCAGCAGCTCCCAGACCGCAGGGAACTCTGGAAACACCATATATTTT.

Comments on this clonotype: Given a much more abundant clone one base away, this may be a read error. The chain uses TRBV6-5 and TRBJ1-5; a weak D match, TRBD1 (5 bases). There are 14 residues in the CDR3. Germline V gene sequence: CDR1 MNHEY, CDR2 SVGAGI. The chain's CDR3 is CAGSLAQVGQPQHF. Written as DNA, the CDR3 is TGTGCCGGCAGTTTGGCACAGGTGGGACAGCCCCAGCATTTT.

The chain couples TRBV19 to TRBJ1-1, with D unclear. The V gene's germline CDR1 is LNHDA and CDR2 SQIVND (reference sequence). The V gene lost 7 bases and the J gene lost 0 bases, with 9 bases spanning the gap. The CDR3 consists of 13 residues. The CDR3 spells CASISQVNTEAFF. CDR3 coding DNA: TGTGCCAGTATCTCTCAGGTGAACACTGAAGCTTTCTTT.

A few counts support this clonotype. The rearrangement joins TRBV7-9 to TRBJ2-5; possible D gene TRBD2, 6 bases. The germline V gene has CDR1 SEHNR and CDR2 FQNEAQ (reference sequence). The CDR3 sequence is 14 residues long. Trimming stripped 3 bases from V and 2 bases from J, with 10 bases between. As DNA, the CDR3 is TGTGCCAGCAGCTTGCAGGGACTTCAAGAGACCCAGTACTTC. Protein sequence: CASSLQGLQETQYF.

There are many counts of this clonotype. The genes are TRBV19 and TRBJ1-4, with no clear D. The CDR3 runs to 12 residues. V was trimmed by 5 bases and J by 6 bases, leaving 7 bases between them. Germline CDR1 and CDR2: LNHDA and SQIVND (reference sequence). The CDR3 protein is CASSLAYEKLFF. The CDR3, as DNA: TGTGCCAGTAGTTTAGCTTATGAAAAACTGTTTTTT.

This clonotype was seen once. This chain uses TRBV25-1 with TRBJ1-1; 8 bases agree with TRBD1. CDR3 size: 13 residues. The germline CDR1 and CDR2 sequences are MGHDK and SYGVNS. The ends lost 11 bases at V and 4 bases at J; junction bases unmatched: 9. The CDR3 is CAWKMDRATEAFF. CDR3 DNA sequence: TGTGCCTGGAAGATGGACAGGGCCACTGAAGCTTTCTTT.

In regard to this clonotype: At one of its ends the junction is not consistent with the germline gene, which may arise from a read error. The chain carries TRBV5-1 and TRBJ1-5, with D possibly matching TRBD1 (5 bases). The CDR3 extends over 14 amino acids. The germline gives CDR1 SGHRS, CDR2 YFSETQ. This CDR3 is CASKAGYSNHPQHF. The CDR3 DNA reads as TGCGCCAGCAAAGCAGGGTATAGCAATCACCCCCAGCATTTT.

J is TRBJ1-2 and V is TRBV7-2; weak D call: TRBD1 (6 bases). Trimming took 2 bases from V and 8 from J, leaving 15 bases between them. The CDR3 has 14 residues. The germline gives CDR1 SGHTA, CDR2 FQGNSA. DNA of the CDR3: TGTGCCAGCAGCTTATGGCCGGGACAAAGGGGCTACACCTTC. This sequence encodes CASSLWPGQRGYTF.

This clonotype was found many times. This chain connects TRBV13 to TRBJ2-5; D is uncertain. The CDR3 has 10 amino acids. Trimming pared 8 bases from V and 5 bases from J, leaving 6 bases between. In germline, CDR1 is PRHDT, CDR2 FYEKMQ (reference sequence). CDR3 in DNA: TGTGCCAGCGGTTCCGAGACCCAGTACTTC. Translated: CASGSETQYF.

The chain carries TRBV7-2 and TRBJ2-7; no firm D call. Trimming shortened V by 0 bases and J by 0 bases, and 12 bases separated the two germline ends. Germline values: CDR1 SGHTA, CDR2 FQGNSA. This CDR3 contains 16 residues. The CDR3 reads CASSLASQPISYEQYF. DNA for the CDR3: TGTGCCAGCAGCTTAGCCTCGCAGCCCATCTCCTACGAGCAGTACTTC.

The V gene is TRBV4-1, the J gene TRBJ1-1; D is ambiguous. The CDR3 length is 14 residues. Looked up from germline, CDR1 is MGHRA and CDR2 is YSYEKL. Trimming took 3 bases from V and 7 from J, leaving 15 bases between them. The DNA of the CDR3 is TGCGCCAGCAGCCATCTAACGCGTGATCTTGAAGCTTTCTTT. This translates into CASSHLTRDLEAFF.

This clonotype was counted once. V is TRBV15 and J is TRBJ1-5, with D maybe TRBD1 (5 bases). The CDR3 has 16 amino acids. In germline, CDR1 is LNHNV, CDR2 YYDKDF (reference sequence). Trimming cost V 3 bases and J 3 bases, with 15 bases left between them. CDR3 in DNA: TGTGCCACCAGCAGTTCCGGGACGGGCGACAATCAGCCCCAGCATTTT. Translating it yields CATSSSGTGDNQPQHF.

In this sample, this clonotype turned up many times. The chain links TRBV29-1 to TRBJ2-2; TRBD1 aligns across 7 bases. The CDR3 has 12 amino acids. Trimming cost V 5 bases and J 4 bases; bases outside gene matches: 1. Germline V gene lookup returns CDR1 SQVTM and CDR2 ANQGSEA. CDR3: CSVYRGTGELFF. CDR3 DNA: TGCAGCGTTTACAGGGGCACCGGGGAGCTGTTTTTT.

In this sample, this clonotype turned up many times. The chain uses TRBV2 and TRBJ2-7; D may be TRBD1 (5 bases). The CDR3 sequence is 12 residues long. V lost 6 bases to trimming and J lost 5 bases, with 11 bases between them. Germline V gene sequence: CDR1 SNHLY, CDR2 FYNNEI. The CDR3 loop reads CASSSRGHEQYF. For the CDR3, the DNA is TGTGCCAGCAGCAGTAGGGGCCACGAGCAGTACTTC. The entire variable domain, with the rest obtained from reference TRBV2 and TRBJ2-7, is as follows: EPEVTQTPSHQVTQMGQEVILRCVPISNHLYFYWYRQILGQKVEFLVSFYNNEISEKSEIFDDQFSVERPDGSNFTLKIRSTKLEDSAMYFCASSSRGHEQYFGPGTRLTVT.

This clonotype was found a few times. V is TRBV27 and J is TRBJ1-6, with TRBD1 matching over 7 bases. V was clipped by 6 bases and J by 9 bases; unmatched bases: 2. The CDR3 is made up of 12 amino acids. Per germline, CDR1 MNHEY and CDR2 SMNVEV (reference sequence). The CDR3 protein is CASRRTGSPLHF. DNA for the CDR3: TGTGCCAGCAGGAGGACAGGTTCACCCCTCCACTTT.

Comments on this clonotype: A much larger clone is a single base away; this may be a read error. This sequence joins TRBV10-3 and TRBJ1-5; 7 nucleotides match TRBD1. The J segment lost 6 bases and the V segment lost 6 bases, leaving 5 bases of the junction unmatched. The germline V gene encodes CDR1 ENHRY and CDR2 SYGVKD. This CDR3 is built from 13 residues. CDR3 nucleotide sequence: TGTGCCATCAGCCCGACAGGGAGTCAGCCCCAGCATTTT. Protein: CAISPTGSQPQHF.

This clonotype was picked up many times. This chain links TRBV2 with TRBJ1-6, with 7 bases that match TRBD1. This CDR3 comprises 16 residues. J lost 0 bases, V lost 5 bases, and 4 bases had no gene match. The germline V gene encodes CDR1 SNHLY and CDR2 FYNNEI. The CDR3 loop reads CASSSRDSSYNSPLHF. As DNA, the CDR3 is TGTGCCAGCAGTTCCCGGGACAGCTCCTATAATTCACCCCTCCACTTT.